Shown below are 5 T cell receptor beta chains from a single sample sequenced in a study of T cell clonality in common variable immunodeficiency. Sequencing used immunoSEQ multiplex PCR; TCRdb keeps in-frame clones, though not all of them. The sample has 14,000 or so clones, none seen only once; the top ten hold roughly 12%. Their antigen targets remain unknown. Findings and caveats of the study: Common variable immunodeficiency TCR beta sequences reportedly had fewer deletions and N-nucleotide insertions.

Sequencing was performed on peripheral blood mononuclear cells. Receptors were obtained from a human donor with common variable immunodeficiency.

This clone turned up a few times. The read is 3 residues too short to cover the CDR3 end, so that end is filled in from the germline J gene. This chain connects TRBV19 to TRBJ2-3; D is possibly TRBD1 (5 bases). This CDR3 has 13 residues. Trimming removed 8 bases from V and 1 base from J, with 10 bases in between. Germline V gene data show CDR1 as LNHDA and CDR2 as SQIVND (reference sequence). The CDR3 spells CASGLQGTDTQYF. CDR3 bases read: TGTGCCAGTGGATTACAGGGCACAGATACG.

This clone was detected only a few times. The read is 3 residues too short to cover the CDR3 end, so that end is filled in from the germline J gene. The chain joins TRBV11-3 to TRBJ2-2; D not resolved. V was pared by 5 bases and J by 3 bases, with 10 bases between. Germline assignment: CDR1 SGHNT and CDR2 YENEEA. The CDR3 consists of 14 residues. The CDR3 bases that were read are TGTGCCAGCAGCCCATCCCCATACACCGGGGAG. It is translated as CASSPSPYTGE. The CDR3, in full, reads CASSPSPYTGELFF.

Comment on this clone: The read comes to an end 3 residues before the CDR3 does, leaving the germline J gene to fill in the end. The V and J genes are TRBV7-3 and TRBJ1-1; D unclear. Germline V gene data show CDR1 as SGHTA and CDR2 as FQGTGA. CDR3 length: 14 residues. V was trimmed by 0 bases and J by 4 bases, leaving 9 bases between them. Partial CDR3 DNA: TGTGCCAGCAGCTTAACCGGTTACGGCACTGAA. Translation gives CASSLTGYGTE. The CDR3 reads in full as CASSLTGYGTEAFF.

This clone came up many times. The CDR3 is cut off 3 residues early in the read; its end comes from the germline J gene. The chain recombines TRBV7-2 with TRBJ2-7; 7 bases are shared with TRBD2. CDR1 and CDR2 (germline): SGHTA, FQGNSA. J was trimmed by 4 bases and V by 1 base; bases with no gene match: 7. The CDR3 contains 15 residues. The CDR3 protein is CASSLVRGERYEQYF. The part of the CDR3 DNA that was read is TGTGCCAGCAGCTTAGTTCGGGGGGAGCGATACGAG.

Many counts were recorded for this clone. The CDR3 bases that were read are TGTGCCAGCAGCTTGATAATAAACACTGAA. Translation gives CASSLIINTE. The whole CDR3 sequence is CASSLIINTEAFF. The rearrangement uses TRBV5-5 and TRBJ1-1; D gene ambiguous. Read coverage stops 3 residues before the CDR3 terminus; the germline J gene supplies the remainder. Looked up from germline, CDR1 is SGHKS and CDR2 is YYEKEE (reference sequence). The V end was cut by 1 base, the J end by 2 bases, with 6 bases between. There are 13 residues in the CDR3.